This T cell receptor beta chain was observed in a study of T-cell memory formation after mild COVID-19. With respect to this clonotype: Its cognate antigen is unknown.

From 5'RACE with constant-segment primers came TCR alpha and TCR beta cDNA libraries that carried sample barcodes and UMIs. TCRdb re-called the 5' RACE reads with MiXCR, one entry per CDR3 protein. The data contain some 600,000 distinct CDR3 sequences, 17% of them singletons. Findings of the study overall: Those CD4+ clones that contracted were mainly in CM and EM (CD8+ ones in EMRA). While clones contracting from day 15 to 85 were balanced between CD4 and CD8, later expanders leaned CD4+.

Sequencing was done on a sample of PBMCs or a T cell subset sorted from them (not recorded which). The clonotype originates from an adult woman who had mild COVID-19 (a few samples of this study predate the infection). Cell type and time point are not known.

This chain's CDR3 is CATASGAAGDNEQFF. The CDR3 DNA follows: TGTGCCACCGCTAGCGGGGCCGCGGGGGACAATGAGCAGTTCTTC. This chain connects TRBV6-5 to TRBJ2-1; 9 positions match TRBD2. This CDR3 is built from 15 residues. Germline-derived CDR1 and CDR2 are MNHEY and SVGAGI. V gave up 10 bases and J gave up 5 bases; unmatched junction bases: 12.